A single sample gave rise to the 9 T cell receptor beta chains below, sequenced in a study of blood T cell repertoires in COVID-19. Produced via immunoSEQ multiplex PCR; TCRdb's table is partial and in-frame only. Of around 100,000 clones listed, around 84% were seen once; the top ten hold 3%. The source material was peripheral blood. All receptors derive from a man in his fifties with active or convalescent COVID-19.

This sequence joins TRBV14 and TRBJ2-6; 10 nucleotides agree with TRBD1. The CDR3 covers 17 residues. V was clipped by 4 bases and J by 4 bases; unmatched bases: 7. Germline loops: CDR1 SGHDN, CDR2 FVKESK. The chain's CDR3 is CASSLRTGGRGANVLTF. The DNA of the CDR3 is TGTGCCAGCAGCCTCAGGACAGGGGGAAGAGGGGCCAACGTCCTGACTTTC.

The chain carries TRBV30 and TRBJ1-6, with a weak D call TRBD1 (5 bases). The CDR3 consists of 12 residues. The germline CDR1 and CDR2 sequences are GTSNPN and SVGIG (reference sequence). Trimming stripped 3 bases from V and 11 bases from J, with 11 bases between. The CDR3 coding sequence is TGTGCCTGGAGGGAAACAGGAGCACCCCTCCACTTT. Protein product: CAWRETGAPLHF.

This sequence joins TRBV9 and TRBJ2-3, with 8 nucleotides matching TRBD2. V was clipped by 3 bases and J by 5 bases; unmatched bases: 11. There are 16 residues in the CDR3. Looked up from germline, CDR1 is SGDLS and CDR2 is YYNGEE. CDR3 loop: CASSARGRGAIDTQYF. Here the CDR3 DNA reads TGTGCCAGCAGCGCCCGGGGGCGGGGGGCCATAGATACGCAGTATTTT.

Here the CDR3 DNA reads TGTGCCAGCAGCTGGGGGGGCCGGCGAGATACGCAGTATTTT. Its protein product is CASSWGGRRDTQYF. The V gene is TRBV7-2, the J gene TRBJ2-3, with a possible D match to TRBD2 (7 bases). Germline values: CDR1 SGHTA, CDR2 FQGNSA. There are 14 residues in the CDR3. V was cut by 4 bases and J by 5 bases, with 13 bases left in between. The full variable domain, its missing parts supplied by reference TRBV7-2 and TRBJ2-3, is GAGVSQSPSNKVTEKGKDVELRCDPISGHTALYWYRQSLGQGLEFLIYFQGNSAPDKSGLPSDRFSAERTGGSVSTLTIQRTQQEDSAVYLCASSWGGRRDTQYFGPGTRLTVL.

J is TRBJ2-7 and V is TRBV28; D gene unclear. This CDR3 region has 12 residues. Germline assignment: CDR1 MDHEN and CDR2 SYDVKM. Trimming shortened V by 7 bases and J by 1 base, and 8 bases separated the two germline ends. CDR3 sequence reads: CASTGLSYEQYF. The CDR3 DNA is TGTGCCAGCACAGGCCTGTCCTACGAGCAGTACTTC. Using reference TRBV28 and TRBJ2-7 for the parts outside the CDR3, the full variable domain is DVKVTQSSRYLVKRTGEKVFLECVQDMDHENMFWYRQDPGLGLRLIYFSYDVKMKEKGDIPEGYSVSREKKERFSLILESASTNQTSMYLCASTGLSYEQYFGPGTRLTVT.

J is TRBJ1-1 and V is TRBV5-1, with unresolved D. V lost 2 bases and J lost 0, with 5 bases in between. Looked up from germline, CDR1 is SGHRS and CDR2 is YFSETQ. This CDR3 region has 13 residues. CDR3 sequence reads: CASSFEVNTEAFF. The CDR3 region has the DNA TGCGCCAGCAGCTTTGAGGTGAACACTGAAGCTTTCTTT.

J is TRBJ2-3 and V is TRBV11-2, with 7 nucleotides matching TRBD2. The germline gives CDR1 SGHAT, CDR2 FQNNGV. The CDR3 sequence is 17 residues long. With 0 bases clipped from V and 4 bases from J, the junction kept 10 bases outside the gene matches. The CDR3 region has the DNA TGTGCCAGCAGCTTAGAATGGCAGCGGGGACGATCAGATACGCAGTATTTT. It specifies CASSLEWQRGRSDTQYF.

The genes are TRBV11-1 and TRBJ2-2, with a tentative D call TRBD2 (6 bases). This CDR3 spans 15 amino acids. The V end lost 1 base, the J end lost 7 bases, and 13 bases lay between the germline ends. Germline loops: CDR1 SGHAT, CDR2 FQDESV (reference sequence). CDR3 protein: CASSLEEGIGGELFF. The CDR3 DNA sequence: TGTGCCAGCAGCTTAGAGGAGGGGATCGGCGGGGAGCTGTTTTTT.

This clone was seen only once. The gene calls are TRBV7-9 and TRBJ1-1, with no clear D. Trimming cost V 7 bases and J 0 bases, with 9 bases left between them. The CDR3 is made up of 13 amino acids. Germline V gene sequence: CDR1 SEHNR, CDR2 FQNEAQ (reference sequence). CDR3 bases: TGTGCCAGCATCACGGAGTTGAACACTGAAGCTTTCTTT. It specifies CASITELNTEAFF.